This T cell receptor (beta chain) was identified in a study of T cell repertoires in cytomegalovirus infection. Turning to the study itself: Alongside well-studied HLA-B-restricted CMV epitopes, recently identified HLA-C-restricted CMV epitopes were also used. Based on public TCR beta signatures, there were indications of CMV infection and of a matching HLA type.

TCRdb reanalysed the reads using MiXCR and keeps one entry per CDR3 protein. This sample has hundreds of thousands of distinct CDR3 sequences, with approximately 33% found just once. About this clonotype itself: Its antigen is not identified. A read error is likely, as this CDR3 ends without the conserved phenylalanine or tryptophan.

CDR1 is DFQATT, CDR2 SNEGSKA, per germline (reference sequence). The V gene lost 1 base and the J gene lost 3 bases, with 19 bases spanning the gap. The CDR3 extends over 16 amino acids. General observations from the study: CMV carriers with the relevant HLA were identified by cumulative public TCR beta family frequency. In two of eight donors, the top clonotype was HLA-C-restricted CMV-specific.

This rearrangement joins TRBV20-1 to TRBJ2-7; TRBD2 might be the D (6 bases). The source was cultured PBMCs, collected from culture after CMV antigen stimulation. This clonotype was obtained from a human donor in good health (CMV status not recorded). Some clones in this sample may be carry-over from other donors' samples. The CDR3 DNA sequence: TGCAGTGCTAGAGGGGGATCGACTAGATGGGACTACGAGCAGTACCTC. It specifies CSARGGSTRWDYEQYL.